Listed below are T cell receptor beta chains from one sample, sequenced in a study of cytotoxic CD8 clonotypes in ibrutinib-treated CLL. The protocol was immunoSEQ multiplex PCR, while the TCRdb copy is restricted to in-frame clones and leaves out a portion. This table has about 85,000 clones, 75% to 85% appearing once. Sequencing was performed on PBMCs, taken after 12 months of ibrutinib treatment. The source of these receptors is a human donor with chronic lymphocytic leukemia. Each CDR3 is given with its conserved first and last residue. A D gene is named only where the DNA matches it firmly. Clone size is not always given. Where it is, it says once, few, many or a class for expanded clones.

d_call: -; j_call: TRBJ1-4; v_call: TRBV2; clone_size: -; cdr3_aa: CATRRGGNEKLFF; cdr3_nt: TGTGCCACCAGGCGGGGGGGGAATGAAAAACTGTTTTTT
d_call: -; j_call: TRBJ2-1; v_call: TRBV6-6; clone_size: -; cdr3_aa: CASSYSGLSAFDEQFF; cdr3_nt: TGTGCCAGCAGTTATAGTGGGCTCTCCGCGTTCGATGAGCAGTTCTTC
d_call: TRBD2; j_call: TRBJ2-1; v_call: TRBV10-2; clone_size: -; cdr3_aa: CASSDSLAGGEQFF; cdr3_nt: TGCGCCAGCAGTGACTCACTAGCGGGAGGTGAGCAGTTCTTC
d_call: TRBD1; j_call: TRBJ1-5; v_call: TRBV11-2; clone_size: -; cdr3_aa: CASSLGGTGHQPQHF; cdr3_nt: TGTGCCAGCAGCTTAGGAGGGACAGGGCATCAGCCCCAGCATTTT
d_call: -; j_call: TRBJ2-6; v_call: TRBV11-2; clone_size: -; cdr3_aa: CASRPLKPGSPSGANVLTF; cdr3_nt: TGTGCCAGCAGACCCCTCAAACCGGGATCGCCCTCTGGGGCCAACGTCCTGACTTTC
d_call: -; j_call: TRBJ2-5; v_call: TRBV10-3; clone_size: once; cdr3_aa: CAIRGVWRETQYF; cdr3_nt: TGTGCCATCAGGGGGGTCTGGCGGGAGACCCAGTACTTC
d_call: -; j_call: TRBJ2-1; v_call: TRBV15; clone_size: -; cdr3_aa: CATSRDLGVQEQFF; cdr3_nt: TGTGCCACCAGCAGAGATCTCGGGGTTCAAGAGCAGTTCTTC
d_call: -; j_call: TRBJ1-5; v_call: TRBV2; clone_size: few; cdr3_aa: CASRAGQGIRNQPQHF; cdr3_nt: TGTGCCAGCAGGGCGGGGCAGGGGATTAGGAATCAGCCCCAGCATTTT
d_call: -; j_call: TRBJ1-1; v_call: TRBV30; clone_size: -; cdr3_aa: CAWSGGVRNTEAFF; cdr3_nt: TGTGCCTGGAGTGGGGGGGTGCGGAACACTGAAGCTTTCTTT
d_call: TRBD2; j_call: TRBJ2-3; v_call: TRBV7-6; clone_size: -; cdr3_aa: CASSPRQAGASTDTQYF; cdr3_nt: TGTGCCAGCAGCCCCCGCCAAGCGGGGGCCAGCACAGATACGCAGTATTTT
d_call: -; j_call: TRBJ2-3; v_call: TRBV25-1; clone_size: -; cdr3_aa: CASSEEGSQYF; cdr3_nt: TGTGCCAGCAGTGAGGAGGGTTCGCAGTATTTT
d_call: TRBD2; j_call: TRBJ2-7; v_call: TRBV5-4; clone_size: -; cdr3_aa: CASSLGAGGGYEQYF; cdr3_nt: TGTGCCAGCAGCTTGGGGGCGGGAGGCGGCTACGAGCAGTACTTC
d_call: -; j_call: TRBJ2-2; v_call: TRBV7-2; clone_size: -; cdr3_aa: CASSLGPGPNTGELFF; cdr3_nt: TGTGCCAGCAGCTTGGGGCCCGGGCCGAACACCGGGGAGCTGTTTTTT
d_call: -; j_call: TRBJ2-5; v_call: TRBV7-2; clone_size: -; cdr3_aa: CASRDRASGQETQYF; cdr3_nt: TGTGCCAGCAGGGACAGGGCTAGCGGGCAAGAGACCCAGTACTTC
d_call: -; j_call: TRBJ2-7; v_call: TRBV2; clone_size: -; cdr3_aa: CASSERQAGEQYF; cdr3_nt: TGTGCCAGCAGTGAAAGGCAGGCGGGCGAGCAGTACTTC
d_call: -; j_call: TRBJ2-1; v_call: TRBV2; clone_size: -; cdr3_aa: CASRRDGHNEQFF; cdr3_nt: TGTGCCAGCAGGCGCGACGGGCACAATGAGCAGTTCTTC
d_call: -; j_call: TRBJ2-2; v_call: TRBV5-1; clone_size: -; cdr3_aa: CASSLGTNTGELFF; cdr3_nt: TGCGCCAGCAGCTTGGGGACTAACACCGGGGAGCTGTTTTTT
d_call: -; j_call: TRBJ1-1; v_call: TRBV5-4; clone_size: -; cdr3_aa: CASSFGAAMNTEAFF; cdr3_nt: TGTGCCAGCAGCTTCGGGGCGGCTATGAACACTGAAGCTTTCTTT
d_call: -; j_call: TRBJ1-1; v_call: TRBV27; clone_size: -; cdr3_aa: CASSSGHLGNTEAFF; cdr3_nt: TGTGCCAGCAGTTCCGGACACCTGGGGAACACTGAAGCTTTCTTT
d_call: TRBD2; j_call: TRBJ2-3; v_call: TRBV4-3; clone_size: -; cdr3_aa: CASSQDWGGTSGSDTQYF; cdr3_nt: TGCGCCAGCAGCCAAGATTGGGGGGGGACTAGCGGGTCCGATACGCAGTATTTT
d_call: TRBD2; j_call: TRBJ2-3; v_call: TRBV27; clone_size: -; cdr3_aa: CASSPPRGGGTDTQYF; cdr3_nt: TGTGCCAGCAGCCCCCCCCGGGGGGGCGGGACAGATACGCAGTATTTT
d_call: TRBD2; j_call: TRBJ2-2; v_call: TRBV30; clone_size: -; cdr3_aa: CAWTLPGTMNTGELFF; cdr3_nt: TGTGCCTGGACTCTCCCCGGGACTATGAACACCGGGGAGCTGTTTTTT
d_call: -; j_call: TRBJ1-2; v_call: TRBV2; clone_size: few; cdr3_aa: CAKPGHASTF; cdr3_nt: TGTGCCAAACCGGGACACGCATCCACCTTC
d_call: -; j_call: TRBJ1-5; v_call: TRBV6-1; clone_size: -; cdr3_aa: CASSSSDRPQHF; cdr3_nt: TGTGCCAGCAGTTCCAGTGACAGGCCCCAGCATTTT
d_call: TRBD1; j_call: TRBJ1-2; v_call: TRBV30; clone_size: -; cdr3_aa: CAGRGQLNYGYTF; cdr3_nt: TGTGCCGGGCGGGGACAGCTTAACTATGGCTACACCTTC
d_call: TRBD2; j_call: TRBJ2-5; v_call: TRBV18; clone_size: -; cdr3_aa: CASSPETSGETQYF; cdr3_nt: TGTGCCAGCTCGCCAGAGACTAGCGGAGAGACCCAGTACTTC
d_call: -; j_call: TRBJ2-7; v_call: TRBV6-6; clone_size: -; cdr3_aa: CASSRLGGLSSYEQYF; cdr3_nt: TGTGCCAGCAGCCGCCTGGGGGGCCTCAGCTCCTACGAGCAGTACTTC
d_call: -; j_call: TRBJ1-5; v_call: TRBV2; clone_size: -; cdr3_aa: CASSVRRGGQPQHF; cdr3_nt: TGTGCCAGCAGTGTTCGTAGGGGGGGTCAGCCCCAGCATTTT
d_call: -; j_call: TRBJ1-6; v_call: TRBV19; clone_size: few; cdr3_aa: CASTPTQGLNSPLHF; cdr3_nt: TGTGCCAGTACCCCGACCCAGGGCCTCAATTCACCCCTCCACTTT
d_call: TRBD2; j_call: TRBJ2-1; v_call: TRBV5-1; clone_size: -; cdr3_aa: CASSRLPSGTSGRAPYNEQFF; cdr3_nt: TGCGCCAGCAGCCGTCTGCCTTCCGGGACTAGCGGGAGGGCACCCTACAATGAGCAGTTCTTC
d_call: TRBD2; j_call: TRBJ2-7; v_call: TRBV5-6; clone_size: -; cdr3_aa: CASSLAGLAGYEQYF; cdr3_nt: TGTGCCAGCAGCTTGGCGGGACTAGCGGGCTACGAGCAGTACTTC
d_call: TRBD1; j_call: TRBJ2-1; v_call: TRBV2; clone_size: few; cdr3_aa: CASSRGTGDEQFF; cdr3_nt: TGTGCCAGCAGCCGCGGGACAGGGGATGAGCAGTTCTTC
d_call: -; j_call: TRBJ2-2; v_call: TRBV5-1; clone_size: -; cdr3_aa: CASSLALNTGELFF; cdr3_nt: TGCGCCAGCAGCTTGGCCTTGAACACCGGGGAGCTGTTTTTT
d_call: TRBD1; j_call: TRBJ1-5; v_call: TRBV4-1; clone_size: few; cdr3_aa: CASSQSRDRSNQPQHF; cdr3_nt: TGCGCCAGCAGCCAAAGCAGGGACAGGAGCAATCAGCCCCAGCATTTT
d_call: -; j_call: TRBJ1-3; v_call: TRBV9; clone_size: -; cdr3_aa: CASSVNDRSGNTIYF; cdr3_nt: TGTGCCAGCAGCGTAAACGACAGGTCCGGAAACACCATATATTTT
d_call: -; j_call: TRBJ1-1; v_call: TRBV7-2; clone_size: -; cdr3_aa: CASSLTEPGRAEAFF; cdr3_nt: TGTGCCAGCAGCTTGACGGAGCCCGGTCGGGCCGAAGCTTTCTTT
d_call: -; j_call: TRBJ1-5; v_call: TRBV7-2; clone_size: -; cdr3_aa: CASSLDPQQPQHF; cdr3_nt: TGTGCCAGCAGCTTAGACCCACAGCAGCCCCAGCATTTT
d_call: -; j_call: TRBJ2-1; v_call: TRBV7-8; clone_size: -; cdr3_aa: CASSLGGDYNEQFF; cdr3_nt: TGTGCCAGCAGCTTAGGGGGGGACTACAATGAGCAGTTCTTC
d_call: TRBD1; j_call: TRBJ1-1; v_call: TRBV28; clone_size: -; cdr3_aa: CASSTGGSANTEAFF; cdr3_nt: TGTGCCAGCAGTACAGGGGGCAGTGCCAACACTGAAGCTTTCTTT
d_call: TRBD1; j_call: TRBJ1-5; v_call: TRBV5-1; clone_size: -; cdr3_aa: CASSLLGTGNNQPQHF; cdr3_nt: TGCGCCAGCAGCTTGTTGGGGACAGGGAATAATCAGCCCCAGCATTTT
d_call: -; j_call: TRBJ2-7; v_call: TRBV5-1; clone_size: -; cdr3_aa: CASSGQQGSHYEQYF; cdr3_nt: TGCGCCAGCAGCGGACAGCAGGGTTCCCACTACGAGCAGTACTTC
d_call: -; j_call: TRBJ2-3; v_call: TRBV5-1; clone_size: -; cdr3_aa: CASSLGGPHSTDTQYF; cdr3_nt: TGCGCCAGCAGCTTGGGCGGCCCCCATAGCACAGATACGCAGTATTTT
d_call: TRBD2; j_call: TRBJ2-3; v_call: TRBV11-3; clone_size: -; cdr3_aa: CASSLGAGETDTQYF; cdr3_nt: TGTGCCAGCAGCTTAGGGGCGGGAGAGACGGATACGCAGTATTTT
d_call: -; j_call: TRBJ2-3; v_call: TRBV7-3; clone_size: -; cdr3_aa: CASSPNGDTQYF; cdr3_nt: TGTGCCAGCAGCCCCAACGGAGATACGCAGTATTTT
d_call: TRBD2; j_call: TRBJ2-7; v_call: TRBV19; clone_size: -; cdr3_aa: CASSTRWSPLGLAGGLEQYF; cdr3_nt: TGTGCCAGTAGTACCCGTTGGAGCCCCTTAGGACTAGCGGGAGGCCTCGAGCAGTACTTC
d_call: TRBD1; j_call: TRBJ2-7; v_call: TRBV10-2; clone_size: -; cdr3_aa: CASTTGRGAYEQYF; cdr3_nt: TGCGCCAGCACGACAGGGAGAGGGGCTTACGAGCAGTACTTC
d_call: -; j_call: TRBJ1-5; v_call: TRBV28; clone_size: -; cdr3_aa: CASSLTGPYQPQHF; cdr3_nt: TGTGCCAGCAGTTTAACCGGGCCCTATCAGCCCCAGCATTTT
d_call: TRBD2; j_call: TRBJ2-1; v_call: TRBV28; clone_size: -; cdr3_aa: CASSPSGSVGNEQFF; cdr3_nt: TGTGCCAGCAGTCCTAGCGGGAGTGTAGGCAATGAGCAGTTCTTC
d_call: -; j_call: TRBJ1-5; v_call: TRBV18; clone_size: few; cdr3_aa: CASSPDVDQPQHF; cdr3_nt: TGTGCCAGCTCACCCGACGTTGATCAGCCCCAGCATTTT
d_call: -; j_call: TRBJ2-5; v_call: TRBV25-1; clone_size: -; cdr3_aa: CASSEASQETQYF; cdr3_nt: TGTGCCAGCAGTGAGGCGTCCCAAGAGACCCAGTACTTC
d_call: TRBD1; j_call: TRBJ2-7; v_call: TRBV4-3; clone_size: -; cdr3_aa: CASSQAVGTGYEQYF; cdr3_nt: TGCGCCAGCAGCCAAGCTGTCGGGACAGGTTACGAGCAGTACTTC
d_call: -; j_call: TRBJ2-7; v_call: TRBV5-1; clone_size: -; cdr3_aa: CASSLAGADYEQYF; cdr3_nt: TGCGCCAGCAGCTTGGCCGGGGCCGACTACGAGCAGTACTTC
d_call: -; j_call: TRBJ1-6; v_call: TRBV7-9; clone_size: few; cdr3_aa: CASSLEGGASPLHF; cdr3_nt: TGTGCCAGCAGCTTAGAGGGGGGAGCTTCACCCCTCCACTTT
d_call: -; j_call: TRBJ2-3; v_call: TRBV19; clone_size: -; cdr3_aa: CASSMAGSSVNTDTQYF; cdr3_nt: TGTGCCAGTAGTATGGCCGGCAGCTCGGTAAACACAGATACGCAGTATTTT
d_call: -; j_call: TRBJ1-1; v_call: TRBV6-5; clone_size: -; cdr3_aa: CASSSPVRDTEAFF; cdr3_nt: TGTGCCAGCAGTTCCCCGGTGCGGGACACTGAAGCTTTCTTT
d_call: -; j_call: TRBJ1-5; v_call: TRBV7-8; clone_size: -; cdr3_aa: CASSPRGAQPQHF; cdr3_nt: TGTGCCAGCAGCCCACGGGGGGCTCAGCCCCAGCATTTT
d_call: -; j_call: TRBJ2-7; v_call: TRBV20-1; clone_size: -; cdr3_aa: CSADGLTKQYF; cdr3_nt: TGCAGTGCCGACGGTCTGACCAAGCAGTACTTC
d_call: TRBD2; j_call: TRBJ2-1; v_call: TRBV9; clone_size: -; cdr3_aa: CASSPPPGLARNEQFF; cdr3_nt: TGTGCCAGCAGCCCACCACCGGGACTAGCAAGAAATGAGCAGTTCTTC
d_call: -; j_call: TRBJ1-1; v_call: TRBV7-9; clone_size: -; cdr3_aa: CASSFYMNTEAFF; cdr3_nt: TGTGCCAGCAGCTTCTATATGAACACTGAAGCTTTCTTT
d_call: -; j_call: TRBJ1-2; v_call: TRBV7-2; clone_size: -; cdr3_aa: CASSFGSNYGYTF; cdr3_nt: TGTGCCAGCAGCTTTGGCTCTAACTATGGCTACACCTTC